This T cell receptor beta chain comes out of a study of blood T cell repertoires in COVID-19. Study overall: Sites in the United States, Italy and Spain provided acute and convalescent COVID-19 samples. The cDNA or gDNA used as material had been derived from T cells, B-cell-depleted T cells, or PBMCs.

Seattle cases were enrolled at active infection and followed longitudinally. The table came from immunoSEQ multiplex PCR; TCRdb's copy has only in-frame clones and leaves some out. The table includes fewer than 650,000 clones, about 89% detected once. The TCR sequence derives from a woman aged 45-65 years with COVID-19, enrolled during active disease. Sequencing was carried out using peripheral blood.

In nucleotides, the CDR3 is TGTGCCAGCAAGGGAGGGGGGACTAATGAAAAACTGTTTTTT. Its protein is CASKGGGTNEKLFF. V gene TRBV9 combines with J gene TRBJ1-4, with D perhaps TRBD1 (6 bases). The CDR3 totals 14 residues. V was cut by 6 bases and J by 2 bases, with 11 bases left in between. Germline V gene sequence: CDR1 SGDLS, CDR2 YYNGEE.